This entry is about one T cell receptor beta chain. A J-beta primer mix and a sample-barcoded 5' primer were used in a second PCR of roughly 6 to 11 cycles. TCRdb independently ran MiXCR on the 5' RACE reads; one entry per CDR3 protein. Among roughly 1.6 million distinct CDR3 sequences listed, roughly 30% were seen once. The data are from a study of blood T cells in healthy people across ages. V lost 4 bases and J lost 0; bases outside the gene matches: 5. The CDR3 consists of 15 residues. Germline-derived CDR1 and CDR2 are MNHEY and SMNVEV (reference sequence). The sample consisted of blood. This chain links TRBV27 with TRBJ2-7; 8 bases match TRBD2. The source is a woman aged 25-40 years in good health. The CDR3 DNA is TGTGCCAGCAGTTCCCCGGGACTAGTCTCCTACGAGCAGTACTTC. It yields the protein CASSSPGLVSYEQYF.